This T cell receptor beta chain was obtained from a study of spatial heterogeneity in lung cancer. Time point defined: sample taken at primary tumor resection. Donation came from roughly 72 patients with untreated early-stage non-small cell lung cancer. Whole RNA came from tumor, nontumor lung or frozen PBMC and was sequenced without being sorted. Germline V lookup: CDR1 SGHTA, CDR2 FQGNSA. CDR3 length: 15 residues. V lost 5 bases and J lost 4; bases outside the gene matches: 6. From the 5' RACE reads, TCRdb called clonotypes with MiXCR, one entry per CDR3 protein. The data contain about 48,000 distinct CDR3 sequences, under 6% of them singletons. This clonotype showed up many times.

Here the sequenced sample was PBMCs, taken at surgery. This sequence originates from a male donor with early-stage non-small cell lung cancer. V and J are TRBV7-2 and TRBJ2-7; the match to TRBD1 covers 12 bases. CDR3 in DNA: TGTGCCAGCAGCGCCCGGGACAGGGGGCTATACGAGCAGTACTTC. It translates to CASSARDRGLYEQYF.